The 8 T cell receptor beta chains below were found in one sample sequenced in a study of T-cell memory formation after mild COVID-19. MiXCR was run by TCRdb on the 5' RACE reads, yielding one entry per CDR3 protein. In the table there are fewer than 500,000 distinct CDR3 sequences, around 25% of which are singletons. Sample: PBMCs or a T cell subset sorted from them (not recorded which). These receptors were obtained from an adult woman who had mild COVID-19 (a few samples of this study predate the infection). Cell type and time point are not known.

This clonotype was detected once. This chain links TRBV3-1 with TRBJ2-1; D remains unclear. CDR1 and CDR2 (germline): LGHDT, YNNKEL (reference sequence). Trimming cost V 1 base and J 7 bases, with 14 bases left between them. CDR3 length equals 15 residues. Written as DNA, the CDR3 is TGTGCCAGCAGCCAAGCACTCCCCCTGATGAATGAGCAGTTCTTC. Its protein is CASSQALPLMNEQFF.

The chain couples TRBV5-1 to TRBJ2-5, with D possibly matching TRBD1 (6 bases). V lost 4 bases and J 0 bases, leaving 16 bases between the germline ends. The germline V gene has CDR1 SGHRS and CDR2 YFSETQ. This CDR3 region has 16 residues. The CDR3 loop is CASSEQGRKYQETQYF. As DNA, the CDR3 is TGCGCCAGCAGCGAACAGGGTCGCAAGTACCAAGAGACCCAGTACTTC.

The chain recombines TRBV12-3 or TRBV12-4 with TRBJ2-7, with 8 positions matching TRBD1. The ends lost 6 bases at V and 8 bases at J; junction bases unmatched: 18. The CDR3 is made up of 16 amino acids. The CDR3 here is CASSLGGAGGTSQQYF. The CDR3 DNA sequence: TGTGCCAGCAGCCTCGGAGGGGCAGGGGGCACTTCTCAGCAGTACTTC.

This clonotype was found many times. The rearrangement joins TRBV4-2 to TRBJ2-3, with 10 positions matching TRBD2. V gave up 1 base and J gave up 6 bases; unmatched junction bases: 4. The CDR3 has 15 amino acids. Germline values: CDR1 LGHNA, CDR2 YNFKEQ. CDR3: CASSQGLAGADTQYF. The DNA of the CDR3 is TGTGCCAGCAGCCAAGGGCTAGCGGGAGCGGATACGCAGTATTTT.

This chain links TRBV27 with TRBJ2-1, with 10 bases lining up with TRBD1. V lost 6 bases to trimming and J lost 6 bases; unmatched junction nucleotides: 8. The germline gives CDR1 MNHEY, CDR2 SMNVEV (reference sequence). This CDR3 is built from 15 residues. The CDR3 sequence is CASRQRGQGSNEQFF. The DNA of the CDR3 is TGTGCCAGCAGACAGAGGGGACAGGGGAGCAATGAGCAGTTCTTC.

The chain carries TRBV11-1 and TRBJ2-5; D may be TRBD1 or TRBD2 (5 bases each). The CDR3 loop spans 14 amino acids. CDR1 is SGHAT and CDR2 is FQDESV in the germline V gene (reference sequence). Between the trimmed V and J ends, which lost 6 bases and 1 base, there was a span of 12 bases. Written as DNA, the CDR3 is TGTGCCAGCAGTACCCAGAGGGGCCAAGAGACCCAGTACTTC. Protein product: CASSTQRGQETQYF. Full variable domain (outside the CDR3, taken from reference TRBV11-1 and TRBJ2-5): EAEVAQSPRYKITEKSQAVAFWCDPISGHATLYWYRQILGQGPELLVQFQDESVVDDSQLPKDRFSAERLKGVDSTLKIQPAELGDSAMYLCASSTQRGQETQYFGPGTRLLVL.

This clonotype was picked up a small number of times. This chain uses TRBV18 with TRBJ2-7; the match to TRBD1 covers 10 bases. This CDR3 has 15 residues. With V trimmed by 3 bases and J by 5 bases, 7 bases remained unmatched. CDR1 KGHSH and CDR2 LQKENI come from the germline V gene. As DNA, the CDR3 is TGTGCCAGCTCACCGCGACAGGGGGCGTGGGACGAGCAGTACTTC. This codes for CASSPRQGAWDEQYF.

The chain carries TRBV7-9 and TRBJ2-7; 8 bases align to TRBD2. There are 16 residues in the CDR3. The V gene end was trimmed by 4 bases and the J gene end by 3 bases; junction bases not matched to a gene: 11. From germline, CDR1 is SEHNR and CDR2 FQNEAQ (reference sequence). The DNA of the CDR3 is TGTGCCAGCAGCTACGTCACCGGGACTAGAGTCTACGAGCAGTACTTC. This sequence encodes CASSYVTGTRVYEQYF.